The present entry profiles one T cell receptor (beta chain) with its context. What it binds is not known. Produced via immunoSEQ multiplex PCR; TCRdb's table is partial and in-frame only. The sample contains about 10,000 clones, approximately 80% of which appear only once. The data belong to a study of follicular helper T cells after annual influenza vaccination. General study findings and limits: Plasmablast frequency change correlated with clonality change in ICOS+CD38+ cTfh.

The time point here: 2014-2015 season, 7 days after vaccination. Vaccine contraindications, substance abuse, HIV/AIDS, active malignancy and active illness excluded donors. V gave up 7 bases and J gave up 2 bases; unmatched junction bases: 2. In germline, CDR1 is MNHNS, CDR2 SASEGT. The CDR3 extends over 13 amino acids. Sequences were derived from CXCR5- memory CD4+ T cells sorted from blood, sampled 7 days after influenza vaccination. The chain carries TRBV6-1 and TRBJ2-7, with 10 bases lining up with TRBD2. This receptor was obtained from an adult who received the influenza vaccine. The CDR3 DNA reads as TGTGCCAGCAAGGGGACTAGCGCCTACGAGCAGTACTTC. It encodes CASKGTSAYEQYF.